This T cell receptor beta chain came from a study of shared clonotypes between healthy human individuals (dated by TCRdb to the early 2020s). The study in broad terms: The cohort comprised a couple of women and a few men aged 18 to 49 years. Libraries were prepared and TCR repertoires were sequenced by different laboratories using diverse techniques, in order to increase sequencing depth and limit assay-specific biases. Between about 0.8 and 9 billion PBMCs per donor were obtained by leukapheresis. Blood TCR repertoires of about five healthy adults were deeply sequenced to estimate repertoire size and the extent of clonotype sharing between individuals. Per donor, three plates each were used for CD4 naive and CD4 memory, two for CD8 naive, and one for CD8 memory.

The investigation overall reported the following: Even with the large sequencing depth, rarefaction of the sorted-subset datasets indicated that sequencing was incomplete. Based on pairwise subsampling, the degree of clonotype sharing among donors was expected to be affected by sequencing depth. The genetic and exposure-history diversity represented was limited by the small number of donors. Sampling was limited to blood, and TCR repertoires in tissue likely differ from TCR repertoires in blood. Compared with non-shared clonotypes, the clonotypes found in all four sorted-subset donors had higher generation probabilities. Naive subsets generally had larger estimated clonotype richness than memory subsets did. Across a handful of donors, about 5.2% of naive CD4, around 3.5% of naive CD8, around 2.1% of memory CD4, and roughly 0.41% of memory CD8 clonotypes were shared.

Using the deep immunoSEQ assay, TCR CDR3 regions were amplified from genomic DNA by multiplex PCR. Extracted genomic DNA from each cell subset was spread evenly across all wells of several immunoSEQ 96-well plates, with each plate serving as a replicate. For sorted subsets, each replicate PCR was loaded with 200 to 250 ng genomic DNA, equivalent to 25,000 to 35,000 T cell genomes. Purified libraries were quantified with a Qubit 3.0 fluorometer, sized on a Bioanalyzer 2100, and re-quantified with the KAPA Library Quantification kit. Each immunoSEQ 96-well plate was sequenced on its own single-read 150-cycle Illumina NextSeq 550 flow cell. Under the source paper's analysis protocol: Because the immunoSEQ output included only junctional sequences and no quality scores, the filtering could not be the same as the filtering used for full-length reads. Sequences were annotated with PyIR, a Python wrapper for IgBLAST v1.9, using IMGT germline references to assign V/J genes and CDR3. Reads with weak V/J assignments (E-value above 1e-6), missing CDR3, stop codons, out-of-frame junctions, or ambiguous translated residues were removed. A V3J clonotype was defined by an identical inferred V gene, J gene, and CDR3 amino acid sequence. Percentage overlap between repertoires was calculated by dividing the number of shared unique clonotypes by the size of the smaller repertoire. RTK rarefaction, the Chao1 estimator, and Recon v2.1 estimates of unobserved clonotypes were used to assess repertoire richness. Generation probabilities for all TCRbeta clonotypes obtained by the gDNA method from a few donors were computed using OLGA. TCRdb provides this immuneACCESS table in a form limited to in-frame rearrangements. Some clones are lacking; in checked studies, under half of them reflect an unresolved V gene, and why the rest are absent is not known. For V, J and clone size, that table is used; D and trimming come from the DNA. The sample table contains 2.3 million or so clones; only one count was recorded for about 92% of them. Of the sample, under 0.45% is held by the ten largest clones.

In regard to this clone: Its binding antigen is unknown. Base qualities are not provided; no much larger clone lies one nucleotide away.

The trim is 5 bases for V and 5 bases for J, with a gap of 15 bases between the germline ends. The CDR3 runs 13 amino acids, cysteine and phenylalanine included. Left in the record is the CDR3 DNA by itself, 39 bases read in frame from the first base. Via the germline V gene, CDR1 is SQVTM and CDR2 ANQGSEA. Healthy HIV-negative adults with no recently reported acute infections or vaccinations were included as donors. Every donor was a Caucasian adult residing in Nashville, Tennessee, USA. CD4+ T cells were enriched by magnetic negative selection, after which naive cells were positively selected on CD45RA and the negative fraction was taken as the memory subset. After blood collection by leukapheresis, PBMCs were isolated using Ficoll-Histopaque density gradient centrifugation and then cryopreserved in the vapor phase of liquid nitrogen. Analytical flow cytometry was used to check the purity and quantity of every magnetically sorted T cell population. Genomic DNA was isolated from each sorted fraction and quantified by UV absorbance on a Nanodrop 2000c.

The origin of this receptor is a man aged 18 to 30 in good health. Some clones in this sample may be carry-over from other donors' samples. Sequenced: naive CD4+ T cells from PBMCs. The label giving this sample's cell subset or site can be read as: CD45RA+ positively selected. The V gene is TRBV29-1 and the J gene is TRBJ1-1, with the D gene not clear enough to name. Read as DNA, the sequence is TGCAGCGTTCGAGGGAGAACAAAGACTGAAGCTTTCTTT. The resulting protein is CSVRGRTKTEAFF.